This T cell receptor beta chain was retrieved from a study of blood T cell repertoires in COVID-19. Study-level information: T cells, B-cell-depleted T cells, or PBMCs provided the cDNA or gDNA that served as material.

This clone was recorded only once. How the authors handled the data: Scientists estimated how many nucleated cells there were by amplifying reference gene primers. Sequencing was performed with immunoSEQ multiplex PCR; in TCRdb, only in-frame clones are kept and a portion is missing. For V, J and clone size, that table is used; D and trimming come from the DNA. The sample holds some 170,000 clones; around 90% are singletons and the top ten take about 18%. Sequenced: peripheral blood. The sequence came from a man aged 60-69 years with active or convalescent COVID-19.

CDR3 DNA: TGTGCCAGTAGTATCCTGGTCACTTCCTATAATTCACCCCTCCACTTT. It yields the protein CASSILVTSYNSPLHF. This chain connects TRBV19 to TRBJ1-6; D gene uncertain. V shed 3 bases and J shed 1 base, with 10 bases lying between them. The CDR3 runs to 16 residues. The germline V gene has CDR1 LNHDA and CDR2 SQIVND (reference sequence). Looking up the rest from reference TRBV19 and TRBJ1-6 gives the full variable domain: DGGITQSPKYLFRKEGQNVTLSCEQNLNHDAMYWYRQDPGQGLRLIYYSQIVNDFQKGDIAEGYSVSREKKESFPLTVTSAQKNPTAFYLCASSILVTSYNSPLHFGNGTRLTVT.